This T cell receptor (beta chain) is from a study of T cells after yellow fever vaccination. Study-wide results and caveats: Boosting was followed by the reappearance of most primary-vaccination clones (around 96% CD4, about 90% CD8).

This clonotype appeared a few times. Its antigen is unidentified. This CDR3 contains 17 residues. Unmatched junction bases numbered 12, after V lost 3 bases and J lost 6 bases. Germline CDR1 LGHDT, CDR2 YNNKEL (reference sequence). Each CDR3 protein gets one entry after TCRdb re-called the 5' RACE reads with MiXCR. The table lists 500,000 to 650,000 distinct CDR3 sequences, 12% of them singletons. The V gene is TRBV3-1, the J gene TRBJ2-1, with TRBD2 matching 9 bases. The receptor's source is a man aged 25 to 40 who received the YFV17D yellow fever vaccine. Source: PBMCs, taken on the day of the yellow fever booster vaccination. The CDR3 spells CASSHSLSGRFVNEQFF. For the CDR3, the DNA is TGTGCCAGCAGCCACAGCCTTAGCGGGAGATTCGTCAATGAGCAGTTCTTC.